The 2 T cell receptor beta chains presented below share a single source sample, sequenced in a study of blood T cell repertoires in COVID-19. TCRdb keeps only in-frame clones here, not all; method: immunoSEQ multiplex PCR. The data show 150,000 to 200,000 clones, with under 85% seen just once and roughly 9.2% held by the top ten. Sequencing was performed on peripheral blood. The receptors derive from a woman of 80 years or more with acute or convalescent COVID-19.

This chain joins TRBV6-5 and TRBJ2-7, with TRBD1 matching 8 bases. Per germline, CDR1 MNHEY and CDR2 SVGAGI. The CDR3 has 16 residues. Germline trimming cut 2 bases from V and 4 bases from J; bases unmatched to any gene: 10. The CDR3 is CASSYPRTGGKYEQYF. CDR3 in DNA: TGTGCCAGCAGTTACCCGCGCACAGGGGGGAAGTACGAGCAGTACTTC.

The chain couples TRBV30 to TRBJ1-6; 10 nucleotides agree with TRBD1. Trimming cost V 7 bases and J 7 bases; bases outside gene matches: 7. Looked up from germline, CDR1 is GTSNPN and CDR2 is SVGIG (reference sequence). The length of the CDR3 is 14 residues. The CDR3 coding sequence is TGTGCCTCACAGACAGGGGGCCGGAATTCACCCCTCCACTTT. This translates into CASQTGGRNSPLHF.